The clone carrying this T cell receptor beta chain was recorded many times. Its antigen is unidentified. This sample stems from a study of human T cells and chemical hapten exposure. TCRdb reprocessed the RACE reads via MiXCR and lists one record per CDR3 protein. The table shows 95,000 to 150,000 distinct CDR3 sequences, with roughly 12% occurring only once. Study observations and caveats: With patch test score, the counts of PT1 expanded TCRs showed a positive correlation. Expanded TCRs clustered into significantly more large CDR3 similarity groups than controls, the analysis revealed. Counts of TCRs above 1 in 1000 frequency stayed unchanged with DPC sensitization.

The CDR3 extends over 16 amino acids. V was clipped by 5 bases and J by 4 bases; unmatched bases: 13. Described time point: pre-sensitization, week 0. Treatment here: therapeutic diphenylcyclopropenone sensitization with weekly scalp DPC. The V call is TRBV12-3 or TRBV12-4, the J call TRBJ1-2; 7 nucleotides align to TRBD1. This sequence originates from a woman under 30 with alopecia areata. Some clones in this sample may be carry-over from other donors' samples. The starting material was whole blood, obtained in connection with sensitization to the hapten diphenylcyclopropenone (DPC). CDR3 in DNA: TGTGCCAGCAGTGAGGTAGGGGGACAGAACACCTATGGCTACACCTTC. Translating it yields CASSEVGGQNTYGYTF.